This T cell receptor (beta chain) was captured by sequencing in a study of blood T cell repertoires in COVID-19. The assay was immunoSEQ multiplex PCR, and TCRdb's table has in-frame clones only and misses some. The sample consists of 40,000 to 45,000 clones, almost 95% of them appearing once. From germline, CDR1 is SNHLY and CDR2 FYNNEI. The CDR3 runs 13 residues. V shed 4 bases, J shed 9 bases, and the junction held 7 bases outside the gene matches. The sequenced sample consisted of peripheral blood. This clonotype was sampled from a man aged 50 to 60 with active COVID-19. The chain recombines TRBV2 with TRBJ2-7, with 9 bases lining up with TRBD2. The CDR3 loop reads CASSVGSGGWQYF. The DNA for the CDR3 is TGTGCCAGCAGTGTAGGAAGCGGGGGGTGGCAGTACTTC. The full variable domain, with the rest looked up from reference TRBV2 and TRBJ2-7, is EPEVTQTPSHQVTQMGQEVILRCVPISNHLYFYWYRQILGQKVEFLVSFYNNEISEKSEIFDDQFSVERPDGSNFTLKIRSTKLEDSAMYFCASSVGSGGWQYFGPGTRLTVT.